Following are 6 T cell receptor beta chains from one sample sequenced in a study of cytomegalovirus exposure and HLA in healthy donors. Primers included in the PCR were 60 Vbeta and 13 Jbeta primers. Libraries were prepared by immunoSEQ multiplex PCR; TCRdb keeps only in-frame clonotypes and omits some of them. The top ten clones hold about 2% of a sample with roughly 89,000 clones, 80% to 90% of them seen once. Specimen: PBMCs. Receptor source: a woman younger than 45 in good health and CMV-seronegative.

The V and J genes are TRBV7-9 and TRBJ1-3; D is undetermined. V was cut by 1 base and J by 10 bases, with 8 bases left in between. The germline V gene encodes CDR1 SEHNR and CDR2 FQNEAQ (reference sequence). This CDR3 is 12 amino acids long. CDR3 loop: CASSLVSKTIYF. The CDR3 DNA sequence: TGTGCCAGCAGCTTAGTTAGTAAAACCATATATTTT.

V is TRBV2 and J is TRBJ2-7; 8 bases are a match to TRBD1. V trimming: 8 bases; J trimming: 6 bases; junction bases outside the gene matches: 3. Germline-derived CDR1 and CDR2 are SNHLY and FYNNEI. The CDR3 consists of 11 residues. CDR3 sequence reads: CASWTGREQYF. DNA of the CDR3: TGTGCCAGCTGGACAGGGCGCGAGCAGTACTTC.

The chain links TRBV2 to TRBJ1-2, with TRBD1 identical over 7 bases. Germline V gene sequence: CDR1 SNHLY, CDR2 FYNNEI. This CDR3 contains 12 residues. With 7 bases clipped from V and 8 bases from J, the junction kept 7 bases outside the gene matches. The DNA of the CDR3 is TGTGCCAGCACTCGACAGGGTGACGGCTACACCTTC. This gives the protein CASTRQGDGYTF.

This chain joins TRBV28 and TRBJ2-2; D is ambiguous. The V end lost 4 bases, the J end lost 10 bases, and 16 bases lay between the germline ends. This CDR3 comprises 14 residues. Germline lookup yields CDR1 MDHEN and CDR2 SYDVKM. As DNA, the CDR3 is TGTGCCAGCAGTTCCCTCCGTCCCGCTATGGAGCTGTTTTTT. Protein product: CASSSLRPAMELFF.

Only one count was recorded for this clone. The V call is TRBV7-3, the J call TRBJ2-7; D perhaps matches TRBD2 (5 bases). CDR1 and CDR2 from the germline V gene are SGHTA and FQGTGA. The CDR3 has 15 amino acids. The germline V and J ends were trimmed by 5 bases and 6 bases, with 20 bases remaining between them. Written as DNA, the CDR3 is TGTGCCAGCAGCGAGGGTCCGGTTATCATAGGCGAGCAGTACTTC. Residues: CASSEGPVIIGEQYF.

V usage is TRBV7-9 and J usage is TRBJ1-1; TRBD1 matches 7 bases. The germline gives CDR1 SEHNR, CDR2 FQNEAQ (reference sequence). The CDR3 totals 14 residues. With V trimmed by 1 base and J by 5 bases, 4 bases remained unmatched. CDR3 in amino acids: CASSLGGGGTEAFF. CDR3 nucleotide sequence: TGTGCCAGCAGCTTAGGAGGGGGCGGGACTGAAGCTTTCTTT.